This T cell receptor beta chain emerged from a study of blood T cell repertoires in COVID-19. About the study: PBMCs, B-cell-depleted T cells, or T cells provided the cDNA or gDNA that made up the material.

V gave up 3 bases and J gave up 5 bases, with 10 bases separating them. Germline loops: CDR1 KGHSH, CDR2 LQKENI. This CDR3 spans 14 amino acids. Participants spanned ages about 18 to 89 years and resided in about two dozen US areas. Participant reports of clinical history set cohort assignment. Two negative PCRs, clearance, or symptom resolution characterized the recovered Cohort 3 donors. Sequencing used immunoSEQ multiplex PCR; TCRdb keeps in-frame clones, though not all of them. The repertoire holds under 300,000 clones, about 80% seen once, with 15% in the top ten. The V and J genes are TRBV18 and TRBJ1-4; possibly TRBD1 for D (6 bases). What was sequenced was PBMCs or T cells enriched from blood (not recorded which). This TCR derives from a man between 40 and 49 years old who had recovered from COVID-19. Written as DNA, the CDR3 is TGTGCCAGCTCACCGGGGGCCTCCAATGAAAAACTGTTTTTT. Translated, it gives CASSPGASNEKLFF.